This T cell receptor beta chain was documented in a study of T-cell reconstitution after alpha-beta-depleted transplantation in children. Molecular barcoding with unique molecular identifiers was used for the TCRbeta library. One entry per CDR3 protein, called by TCRdb with MiXCR from the PCR reads. The table has a few hundred thousand distinct CDR3 sequences, 20% to 30% seen once. This clonotype has more than one count but fewer than ten. The target antigen is unknown. Whole-study results and caveats: Surviving recipient T cells and thymic progenitors underlay high day-60 TCRbeta diversity in some patients. By about two months after transplant, alpha-beta T cells reportedly arose from several hundred graft clones that had expanded.

This TCR derives from a female patient aged 2 to 10 who had a stem cell transplant for congenital amegakaryocytic thrombocytopenia, so the T cells may come from the graft donor. The material was PBMCs, mostly from graft donor cells, obtained 360 days after TCRalphabeta/CD19-depleted stem cell transplant.

The CDR3 bases are TGTGCCACCAGGGGTGCGACGAACACCGGGGAGCTGTTTTTT. Residues: CATRGATNTGELFF. The J gene is TRBJ2-2, the V gene TRBV24-1; D ambiguous. V was cut by 7 bases and J by 0 bases, with 8 bases left in between. Germline V gene lookup returns CDR1 KGHDR and CDR2 SFDVKD. The CDR3 contains 14 residues.